This T cell receptor (beta chain) was sequenced during a study of T-cell reconstitution after alpha-beta-depleted transplantation in children. The V gene end was trimmed by 3 bases and the J gene end by 6 bases; junction bases not matched to a gene: 3. This CDR3 region has 13 residues. From germline, CDR1 is SEHNR and CDR2 FQNEAQ (reference sequence). This clonotype was counted many times. Library preparation (for TCRbeta) was performed with unique molecular identifiers. TCRdb reprocessed the PCR reads with MiXCR, giving one entry per CDR3 protein. This sample yields about 210,000 distinct CDR3 sequences, of which roughly 18% are seen a single time; roughly two fifths belongs to the top ten.

V and J are TRBV7-9 and TRBJ2-7; 9 positions match TRBD1. The source of this sequence is a male patient aged 2 to 10 who had a stem cell transplant for acute lymphoblastic leukemia, so the T cells may come from the graft donor. Sample: PBMCs, mostly from graft donor cells, taken 360 days after TCRalphabeta/CD19-depleted stem cell transplant. As DNA, the CDR3 is TGTGCCAGCAGCTTGGGGACAGGGACCGAGCAGTACTTC. It codes for CASSLGTGTEQYF.